This is a list of T cell receptor beta chains from one sample in a study of blood T cell repertoires in COVID-19. The repertoire was sequenced with immunoSEQ multiplex PCR; TCRdb's copy has only in-frame clones and lacks some. Of 300,000 or so clones in the sample, more than 75% were seen once. Sequencing was carried out using peripheral blood. The receptors shown here come from a woman aged 35 to 49 who had recovered from COVID-19. The CDR3 runs from the conserved cysteine through the conserved F or W. A D gene is named only where the DNA matches it firmly. Rows may omit the clone size; those that give it use once, few, many or a size class.

NA | TRBJ2-1 | NA | TRBV3-1/TRBV3-2 | TGTGCCAGCTCCGGCATGGGCCTCGGAGGGGTGGACAATGAGCAGTTCTTC | CASSGMGLGGVDNEQFF
NA | TRBJ1-1 | TRBD1 | TRBV19 | TGTGCCAGTAGTATTGGCCGGGACAGGAGAAACACTGAAGCTTTCTTT | CASSIGRDRRNTEAFF
NA | TRBJ1-2 | TRBD1 | TRBV2 | TGTGCCAGCAGACCGCTTGACAGGGTTTGGTATGGCTACACCTTC | CASRPLDRVWYGYTF
NA | TRBJ1-5 | NA | TRBV2 | TGTGCCAGCAGCAGCCGGGACAATAGCAATCAGCCCCAGCATTTT | CASSSRDNSNQPQHF
NA | TRBJ2-5 | NA | TRBV7-2 | TGTGCCAGCAGCCAAACAGGGATGGAGACCCAGTACTTC | CASSQTGMETQYF
NA | TRBJ2-1 | TRBD2 | TRBV3-1/TRBV3-2 | TGTGCCAGCAGCGTAATAGCGGGGGGGTTCCACAATGAGCAGTTCTTC | CASSVIAGGFHNEQFF
NA | TRBJ1-2 | NA | TRBV12-3/TRBV12-4 | TGTGCCAGCAGCTCCGACGGGGGTGATGGCTACACCTTC | CASSSDGGDGYTF
many | TRBJ2-7 | TRBD1 | TRBV5-1 | TGCGCCAGCAGCTTGGCCCCTGGGACAGGCGAGCAGTACTTC | CASSLAPGTGEQYF
NA | TRBJ2-5 | NA | TRBV18 | TGTGCCAGCTCACAAAAGGGGCAAGAGACCCAGTACTTC | CASSQKGQETQYF
NA | TRBJ1-1 | NA | TRBV27 | TGTGCCAGCAGTTTAACCAGGGAAGGGCCAGAAGCTTTCTTT | CASSLTREGPEAFF
NA | TRBJ2-3 | TRBD2 | TRBV3-1/TRBV3-2 | TGTGCCGGACGGGGCCGGGAGGTGGCGCAGTATTTT | CAGRGREVAQYF
NA | TRBJ1-1 | NA | TRBV7-9 | TGTGCCAGCAGCTCCAGGGGCGGTTCCGGGACTGAAGCTTTCTTT | CASSSRGGSGTEAFF
NA | TRBJ2-7 | TRBD1 | TRBV7-9 | TGTGCCAGCAGCCCCGGGACAGGGAGCTACGAGCAGTACTTC | CASSPGTGSYEQYF
NA | TRBJ1-1 | TRBD1 | TRBV19 | TGTGCCAGTATCCCCAGACAGGGGAACACTGAAGCTTTCTTT | CASIPRQGNTEAFF
NA | TRBJ1-6 | NA | TRBV5-4 | TGTGCCAGCAGCTTAGCAGGGATAGATTCACCCCTCCACTTT | CASSLAGIDSPLHF
NA | TRBJ2-1 | TRBD1 | TRBV9 | TGTGCCAGCAGCGCGGGACAGACAGGATACAATGAGCAGTTCTTC | CASSAGQTGYNEQFF
NA | TRBJ2-7 | TRBD1 | TRBV3-1/TRBV3-2 | TGTGCCAGCAGCCAAGGGGACAGGGGATTCCCCTACGAGCAGTACTTC | CASSQGDRGFPYEQYF
NA | TRBJ1-1 | TRBD1 | TRBV6-6 | TGTGCCAGCAGTTACCCCCCAGGGGGGAACACTGAAGCTTTCTTT | CASSYPPGGNTEAFF
NA | TRBJ1-2 | NA | TRBV18 | TGTGCCAGCTCACCGCCTCATAGCCCGTGGTATGGCTACACCTTC | CASSPPHSPWYGYTF